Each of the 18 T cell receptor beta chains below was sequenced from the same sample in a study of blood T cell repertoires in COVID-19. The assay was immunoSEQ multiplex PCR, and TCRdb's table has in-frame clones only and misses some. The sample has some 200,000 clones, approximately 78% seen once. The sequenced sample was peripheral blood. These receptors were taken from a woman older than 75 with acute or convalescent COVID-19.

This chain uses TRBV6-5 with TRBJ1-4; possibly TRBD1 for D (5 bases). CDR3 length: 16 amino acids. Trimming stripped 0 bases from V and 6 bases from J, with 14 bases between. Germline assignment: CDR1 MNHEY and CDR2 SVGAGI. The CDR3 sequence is CASSYSSRGNDEKLFF. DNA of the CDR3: TGTGCCAGCAGTTACTCGTCTAGGGGTAACGATGAAAAACTGTTTTTT.

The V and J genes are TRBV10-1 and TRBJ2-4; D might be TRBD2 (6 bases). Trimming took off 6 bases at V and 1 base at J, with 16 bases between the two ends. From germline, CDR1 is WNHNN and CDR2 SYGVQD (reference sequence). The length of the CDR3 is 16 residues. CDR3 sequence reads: CASRDCGGMAKNIQYF. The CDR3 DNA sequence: TGCGCCAGCAGAGACTGTGGCGGGATGGCCAAAAACATTCAGTACTTC.

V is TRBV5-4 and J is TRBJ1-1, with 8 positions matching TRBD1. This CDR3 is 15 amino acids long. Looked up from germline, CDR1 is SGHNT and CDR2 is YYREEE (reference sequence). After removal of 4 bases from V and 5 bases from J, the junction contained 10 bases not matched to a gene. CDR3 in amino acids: CASSTRTGTRTEAFF. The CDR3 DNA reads TGTGCCAGCAGCACGCGGACAGGGACGCGGACTGAAGCTTTCTTT.

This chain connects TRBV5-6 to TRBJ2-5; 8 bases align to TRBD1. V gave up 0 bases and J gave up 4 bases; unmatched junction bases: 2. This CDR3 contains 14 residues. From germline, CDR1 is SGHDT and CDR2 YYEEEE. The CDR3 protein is CASSLVGQGETQYF. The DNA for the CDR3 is TGTGCCAGCAGCTTGGTTGGACAGGGAGAGACCCAGTACTTC.

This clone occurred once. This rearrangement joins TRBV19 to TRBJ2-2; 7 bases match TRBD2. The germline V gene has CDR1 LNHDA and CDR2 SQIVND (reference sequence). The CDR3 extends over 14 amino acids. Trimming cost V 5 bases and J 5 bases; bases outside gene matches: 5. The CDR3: CASSSREGTGELFF. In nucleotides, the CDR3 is TGTGCCAGTAGTTCGAGGGAGGGAACCGGGGAGCTGTTTTTT.

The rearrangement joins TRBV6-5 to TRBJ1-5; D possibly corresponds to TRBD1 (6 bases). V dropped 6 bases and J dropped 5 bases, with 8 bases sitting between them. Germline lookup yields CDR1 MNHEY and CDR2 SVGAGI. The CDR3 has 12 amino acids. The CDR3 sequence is CASRAGDQPQHF. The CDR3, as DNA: TGTGCCAGCAGGGCAGGGGATCAGCCCCAGCATTTT.

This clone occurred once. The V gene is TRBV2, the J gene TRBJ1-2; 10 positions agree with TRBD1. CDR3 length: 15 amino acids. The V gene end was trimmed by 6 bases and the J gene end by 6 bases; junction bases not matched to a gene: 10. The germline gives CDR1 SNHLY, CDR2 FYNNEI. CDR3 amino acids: CASSQFRDRGDGYTF. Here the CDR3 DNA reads TGTGCCAGCAGCCAGTTCCGGGACAGGGGCGATGGCTACACCTTC.

In DNA form, the CDR3 reads TGTGCCAGCAGCTCCGACAGGGGGCAGACAGATACGCAGTATTTT. Protein: CASSSDRGQTDTQYF. The chain couples TRBV11-2 to TRBJ2-3; 10 nucleotides agree with TRBD1. V lost 4 bases and J lost 3; bases outside the gene matches: 4. The CDR3 length is 15 residues. The germline V gene has CDR1 SGHAT and CDR2 FQNNGV. The full variable domain, its missing parts supplied by reference TRBV11-2 and TRBJ2-3, is EAGVAQSPRYKIIEKRQSVAFWCNPISGHATLYWYQQILGQGPKLLIQFQNNGVVDDSQLPKDRFSAERLKGVDSTLKIQPAKLEDSAVYLCASSSDRGQTDTQYFGPGTRLTVL.

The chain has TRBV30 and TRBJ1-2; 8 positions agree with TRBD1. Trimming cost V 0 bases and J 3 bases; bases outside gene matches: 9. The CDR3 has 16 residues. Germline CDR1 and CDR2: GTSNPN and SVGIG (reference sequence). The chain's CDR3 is CAWSVRGTGGYYGYTF. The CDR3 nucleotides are TGTGCCTGGAGTGTACGGGGCACAGGGGGTTACTATGGCTACACCTTC.

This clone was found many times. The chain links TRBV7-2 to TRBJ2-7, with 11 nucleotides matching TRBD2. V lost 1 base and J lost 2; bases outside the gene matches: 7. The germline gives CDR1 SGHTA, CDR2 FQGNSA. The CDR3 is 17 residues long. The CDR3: CASSLERRLAGTYEQYF. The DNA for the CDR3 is TGTGCCAGCAGCTTAGAGAGGAGACTAGCGGGGACCTACGAGCAGTACTTC.

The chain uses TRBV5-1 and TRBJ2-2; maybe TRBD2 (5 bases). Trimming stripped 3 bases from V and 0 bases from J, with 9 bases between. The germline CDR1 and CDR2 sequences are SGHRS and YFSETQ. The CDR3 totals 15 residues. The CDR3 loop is CASSSGLANTGELFF. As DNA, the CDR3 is TGCGCCAGCAGCTCAGGACTTGCGAACACCGGGGAGCTGTTTTTT.

The DNA for the CDR3 is TGTGCCAGCAGTACTTCAGGGAGCAATCAGCCCCAGCATTTT. This codes for CASSTSGSNQPQHF. This chain joins TRBV6-5 and TRBJ1-5, with a possible D match to TRBD1 (5 bases). Germline V gene lookup returns CDR1 MNHEY and CDR2 SVGAGI. This CDR3 has 14 amino acids. Trimming took off 5 bases at V and 1 base at J, with 9 bases between the two ends.

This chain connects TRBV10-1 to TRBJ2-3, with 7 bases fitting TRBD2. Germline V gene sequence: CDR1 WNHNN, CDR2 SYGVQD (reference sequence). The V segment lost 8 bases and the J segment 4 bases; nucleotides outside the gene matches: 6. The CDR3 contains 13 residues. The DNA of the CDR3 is TGCGCCAGCTCTCCTAGCGGTGCAGATACGCAGTATTTT. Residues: CASSPSGADTQYF.

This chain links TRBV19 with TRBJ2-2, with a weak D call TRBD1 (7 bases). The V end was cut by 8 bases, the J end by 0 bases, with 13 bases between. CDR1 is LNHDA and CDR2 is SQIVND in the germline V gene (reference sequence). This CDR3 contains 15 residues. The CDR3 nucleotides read TGTGCCAGTTCCCAGGGGGGCGCGAACACCGGGGAGCTGTTTTTT. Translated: CASSQGGANTGELFF.

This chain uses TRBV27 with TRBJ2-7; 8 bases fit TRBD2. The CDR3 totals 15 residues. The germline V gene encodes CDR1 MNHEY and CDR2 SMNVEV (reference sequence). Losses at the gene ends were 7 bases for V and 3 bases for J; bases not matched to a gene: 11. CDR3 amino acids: CASKGASGGDYEQYF. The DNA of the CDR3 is TGTGCCAGCAAAGGCGCCTCGGGGGGGGACTACGAGCAGTACTTC.

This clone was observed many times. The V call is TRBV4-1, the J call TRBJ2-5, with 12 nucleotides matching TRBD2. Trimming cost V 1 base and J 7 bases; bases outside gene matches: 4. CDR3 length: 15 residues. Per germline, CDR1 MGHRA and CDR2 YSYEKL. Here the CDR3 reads CASSQGLAGVGTQYF. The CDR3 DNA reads TGCGCCAGCAGCCAAGGACTAGCGGGGGTCGGGACCCAGTACTTC.

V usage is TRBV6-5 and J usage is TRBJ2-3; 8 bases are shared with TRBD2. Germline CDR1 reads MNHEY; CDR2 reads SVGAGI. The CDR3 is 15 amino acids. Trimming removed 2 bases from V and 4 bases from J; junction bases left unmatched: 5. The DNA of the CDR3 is TGTGCCAGCAGTTACACCGGGGGGGGTCCAGATACGCAGTATTTT. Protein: CASSYTGGGPDTQYF.

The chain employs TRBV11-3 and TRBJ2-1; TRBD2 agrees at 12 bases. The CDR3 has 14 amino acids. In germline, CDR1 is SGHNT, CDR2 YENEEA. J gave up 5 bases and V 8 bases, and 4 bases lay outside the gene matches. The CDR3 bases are TGTGCCAGCGGGAGGACTAGCGGGGACAATGAGCAGTTCTTC. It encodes CASGRTSGDNEQFF. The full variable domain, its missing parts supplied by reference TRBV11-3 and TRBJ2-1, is EAGVVQSPRYKIIEKKQPVAFWCNPISGHNTLYWYLQNLGQGPELLIRYENEEAVDDSQLPKDRFSAERLKGVDSTLKIQPAELGDSAVYLCASGRTSGDNEQFFGPGTRLTVL.